This T cell receptor (beta chain) originates from a study of control samples from healthy donors and cancer patients. TCRdb's table, derived via immunoSEQ multiplex PCR, lists solely in-frame clones and lacks some. The sample holds approximately 92,000 clones, 80% to 95% seen once. Germline trimming cut 4 bases from V and 7 bases from J; bases unmatched to any gene: 8. The CDR3 length is 15 residues. Germline-derived CDR1 and CDR2 are SGHRS and YFSETQ. The clonotype comes from a woman in her twenties or thirties in good health. The rearrangement uses TRBV5-1 and TRBJ2-1; 10 nucleotides match TRBD1. Sequencing was carried out using blood. The CDR3 reads CASSHRLGQGNEQFF. CDR3 in DNA: TGCGCCAGCAGCCATAGACTGGGACAGGGGAATGAGCAGTTCTTC.